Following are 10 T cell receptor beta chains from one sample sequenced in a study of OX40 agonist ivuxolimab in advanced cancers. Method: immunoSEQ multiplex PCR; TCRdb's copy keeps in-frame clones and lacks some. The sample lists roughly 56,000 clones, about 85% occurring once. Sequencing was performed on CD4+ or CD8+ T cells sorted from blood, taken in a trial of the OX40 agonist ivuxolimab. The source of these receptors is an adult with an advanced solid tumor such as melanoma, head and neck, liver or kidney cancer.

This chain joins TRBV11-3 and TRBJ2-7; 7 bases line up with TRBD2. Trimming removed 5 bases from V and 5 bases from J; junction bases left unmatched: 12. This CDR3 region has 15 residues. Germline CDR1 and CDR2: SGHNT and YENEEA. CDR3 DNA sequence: TGTGCCAGCAGCGGCAGGGACTATTTTCCAGACGAGCAGTACTTC. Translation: CASSGRDYFPDEQYF.

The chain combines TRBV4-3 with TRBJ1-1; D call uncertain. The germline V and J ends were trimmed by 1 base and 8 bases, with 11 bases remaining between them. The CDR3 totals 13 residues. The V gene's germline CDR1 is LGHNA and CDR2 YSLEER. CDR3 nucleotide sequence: TGCGCCAGCAGCCAAGCTGGCCTAAGGGAAGCTTTCTTT. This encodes CASSQAGLREAFF.

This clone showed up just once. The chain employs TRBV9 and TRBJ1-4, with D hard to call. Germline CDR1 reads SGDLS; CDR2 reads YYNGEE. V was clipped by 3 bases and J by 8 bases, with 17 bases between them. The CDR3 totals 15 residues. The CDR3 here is CASSDGSWGEEKLFF. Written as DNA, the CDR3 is TGTGCCAGCAGCGACGGTTCGTGGGGAGAGGAAAAACTGTTTTTT.

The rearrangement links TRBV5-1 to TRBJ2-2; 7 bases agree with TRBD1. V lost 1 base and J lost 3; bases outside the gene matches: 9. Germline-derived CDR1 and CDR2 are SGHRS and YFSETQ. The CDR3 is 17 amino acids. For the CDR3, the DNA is TGCGCCAGCAGCTTGCAGACAGGGTTTGAAGACACCGGGGAGCTGTTTTTT. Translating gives CASSLQTGFEDTGELFF.

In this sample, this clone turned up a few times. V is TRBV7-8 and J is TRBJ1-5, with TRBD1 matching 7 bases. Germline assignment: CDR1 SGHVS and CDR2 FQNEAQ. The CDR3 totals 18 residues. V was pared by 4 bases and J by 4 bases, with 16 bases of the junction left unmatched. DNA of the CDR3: TGTGCCAGCAGCTCACTTCGACAGGGTCTGCTCCCAAATCAGCCCCAGCATTTT. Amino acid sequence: CASSSLRQGLLPNQPQHF.

CDR3 in DNA: TGTGCCAGCAGTAGGGAACAAAGCAATCAGCCCCAGCATTTT. Protein product: CASSREQSNQPQHF. The chain combines TRBV28 with TRBJ1-5; D ambiguous. Germline CDR1 reads MDHEN; CDR2 reads SYDVKM. The CDR3 is 14 residues long. Trimming left V 5 bases short and J 1 base short, with 9 bases between.

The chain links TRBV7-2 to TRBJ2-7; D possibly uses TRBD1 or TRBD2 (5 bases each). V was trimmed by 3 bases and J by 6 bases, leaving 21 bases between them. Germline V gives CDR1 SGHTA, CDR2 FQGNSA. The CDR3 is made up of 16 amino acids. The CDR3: CASSFQPGTRTGEQYF. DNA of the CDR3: TGTGCCAGCAGCTTTCAACCCGGGACGCGAACTGGCGAGCAGTACTTC.

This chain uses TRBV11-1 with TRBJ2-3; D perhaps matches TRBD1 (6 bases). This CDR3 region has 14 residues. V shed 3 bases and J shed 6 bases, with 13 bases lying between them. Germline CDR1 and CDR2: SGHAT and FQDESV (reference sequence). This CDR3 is CASSFGRGEDTQYF. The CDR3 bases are TGTGCCAGCAGCTTCGGCAGGGGAGAGGATACGCAGTATTTT.

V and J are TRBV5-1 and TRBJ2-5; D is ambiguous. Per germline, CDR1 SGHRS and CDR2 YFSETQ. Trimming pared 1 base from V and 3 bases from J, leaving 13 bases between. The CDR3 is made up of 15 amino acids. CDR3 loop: CASSLYQGSEETQYF. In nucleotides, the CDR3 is TGCGCCAGCAGCTTGTACCAAGGTTCCGAAGAGACCCAGTACTTC.

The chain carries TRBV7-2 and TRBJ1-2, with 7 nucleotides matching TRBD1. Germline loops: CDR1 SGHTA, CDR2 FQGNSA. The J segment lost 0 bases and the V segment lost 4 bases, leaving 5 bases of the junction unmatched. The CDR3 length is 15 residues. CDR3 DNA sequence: TGTGCCAGCAGCTCCCAGGGGGGAGCTAACTATGGCTACACCTTC. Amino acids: CASSSQGGANYGYTF.